A selection of T cell receptor beta chains follows, all from one sample in a study of blood T cell repertoires in COVID-19. Measured with immunoSEQ multiplex PCR; TCRdb has only the in-frame clones, and not every one. The data hold about 210,000 clones, with 84% observed a single time. The sequencing sample was made of peripheral blood. These receptors were taken from a woman aged 45-65 years with active or convalescent COVID-19. The CDR3 runs from the conserved cysteine through the conserved F or W. The D gene is left open where the match is weak. Clone size, where shown, is once, few, many, or a class for clones that have expanded.

- TRBJ2-2 TRBV27 - CASSFSQENTGELFF TGTGCCAGCAGTTTTTCACAGGAGAACACCGGGGAGCTGTTTTTT
- TRBJ1-4 TRBV7-7 - CASSFTSGATNEKLFF TGTGCCAGCAGCTTTACCTCGGGTGCAACTAATGAAAAACTGTTTTTT
- TRBJ1-4 TRBV10-2 few CASRTGINEKLFF TGCGCCAGCAGAACAGGGATCAATGAAAAACTGTTTTTT
- TRBJ2-5 TRBV4-1 - CASSQPGTFQETQYF TGCGCCAGCAGCCAGCCCGGGACATTCCAAGAGACCCAGTACTTC
- TRBJ1-5 TRBV19 - CASNVRADSNQPQHF TGTGCCAGTAATGTCAGGGCGGATAGCAATCAGCCCCAGCATTTT
- TRBJ2-1 TRBV29-1 - CSVSQGNEQFF TGCAGCGTAAGTCAGGGGAATGAGCAGTTCTTC
- TRBJ2-5 TRBV15 - CATSREAGQETQYF TGTGCCACCAGCAGAGAGGCAGGACAAGAGACCCAGTACTTC
- TRBJ1-3 TRBV6-5 - CASSTGSRGDTIYF TGTGCCAGCAGTACAGGGTCCAGAGGCGACACCATATATTTT
TRBD1 TRBJ1-5 TRBV19 - CASIRAGGRNQPQHF TGTGCCAGTATTAGGGCAGGGGGGCGCAATCAGCCCCAGCATTTT
TRBD2 TRBJ2-3 TRBV6-4 - CASSDGASGGPTDTQYF TGTGCCAGCAGTGACGGGGCTAGCGGGGGGCCTACAGATACGCAGTATTTT
- TRBJ2-1 TRBV24-1 - CATSGPEQGLYNEQFF TGTGCCACCAGTGGCCCCGAGCAGGGCCTCTACAATGAGCAGTTCTTC
TRBD1 TRBJ1-1 TRBV6-5 - CASSPDREGIEAFF TGTGCCAGCAGTCCGGACAGGGAGGGAATCGAAGCTTTCTTT
- TRBJ1-6 TRBV5-1 few CASTLRQGNSPLHF TGCGCCAGCACCTTGCGGCAGGGTAATTCACCCCTCCACTTT
TRBD1 TRBJ2-2 TRBV28 - CASRLTGGNTGELFF TGTGCCAGCAGATTGACAGGGGGGAACACCGGGGAGCTGTTTTTT
TRBD1 TRBJ1-1 TRBV11-2 - CASSGTGQGTRMNTEAFF TGTGCCAGCAGCGGGACTGGACAGGGGACAAGAATGAACACTGAAGCTTTCTTT
TRBD1 TRBJ2-7 TRBV5-1 - CASSWTGGYEQYF TGCGCCAGCAGCTGGACAGGGGGCTACGAGCAGTACTTC
- TRBJ1-5 TRBV5-6 - CASSLTAGQPQHF TGTGCCAGCAGCTTGACTGCCGGGCAGCCCCAGCATTTT
TRBD2 TRBJ2-2 TRBV6-6 - CASKLSGSGGELFF TGTGCCAGCAAGCTTAGCGGGAGTGGCGGGGAGCTGTTTTTT
- TRBJ1-3 TRBV7-9 few CASSLAAYSGNTIYF TGTGCCAGCAGCTTAGCAGCCTACTCTGGAAACACCATATATTTT
- TRBJ1-2 TRBV28 once CASSLVGRSQGYTF TGTGCCAGCAGTTTAGTGGGCCGCTCACAAGGCTACACCTTC
- TRBJ1-1 TRBV18 - CASSPTGYGAFF TGTGCCAGCTCTCCCACCGGGTACGGGGCTTTCTTT
TRBD1 TRBJ1-1 TRBV2 few CASTITGGDTEAFF TGTGCCAGCACCATAACAGGGGGAGACACTGAAGCTTTCTTT
TRBD2 TRBJ2-2 TRBV5-1 - CASSSSGRALGELFF TGCGCCAGCAGCAGTAGCGGGAGGGCCTTGGGGGAGCTGTTTTTT
- TRBJ1-2 TRBV28 once CASRGVSEGYGYTF TGTGCCAGCAGGGGTGTAAGCGAGGGCTATGGCTACACCTTC
- TRBJ1-6 TRBV19 once CASGPRGNSPLHF TGTGCCAGCGGCCCGCGGGGTAATTCACCCCTCCACTTT
TRBD2 TRBJ2-5 TRBV5-1 - CASSPTGTSGGGRETQYF TGCGCCAGCAGCCCAACCGGGACTAGCGGGGGGGGCCGGGAGACCCAGTACTTC
- TRBJ1-6 TRBV6-1 - CASSDPGRVSPLHF TGTGCCAGCAGTGACCCAGGGAGGGTTTCACCCCTCCACTTT
TRBD2 TRBJ2-1 TRBV7-9 - CASSQGTSGRYSYNEQFF TGTGCCAGCAGCCAAGGGACTAGCGGGAGATACTCCTACAATGAGCAGTTCTTC
- TRBJ2-2 TRBV6-5 - CASSLSRVPGELFF TGTGCCAGCAGTCTAAGCAGGGTTCCCGGGGAGCTGTTTTTT